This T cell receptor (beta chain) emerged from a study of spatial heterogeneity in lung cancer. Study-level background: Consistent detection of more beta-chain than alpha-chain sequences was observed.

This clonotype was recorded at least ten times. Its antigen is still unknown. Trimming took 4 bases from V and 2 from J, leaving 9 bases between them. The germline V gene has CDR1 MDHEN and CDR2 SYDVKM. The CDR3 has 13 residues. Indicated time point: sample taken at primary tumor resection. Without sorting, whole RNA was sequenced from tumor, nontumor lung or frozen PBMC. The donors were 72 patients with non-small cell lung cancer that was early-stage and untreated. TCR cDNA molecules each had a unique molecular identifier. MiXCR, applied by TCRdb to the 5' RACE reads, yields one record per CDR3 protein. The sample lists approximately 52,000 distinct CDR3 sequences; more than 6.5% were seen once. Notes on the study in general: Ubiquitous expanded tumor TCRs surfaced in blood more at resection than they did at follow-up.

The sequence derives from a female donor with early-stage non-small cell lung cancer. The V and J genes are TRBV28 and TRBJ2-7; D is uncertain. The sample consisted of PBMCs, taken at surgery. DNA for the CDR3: TGTGCCAGCAGTTCCACTGTCCCCTACGAGCAGTACTTC. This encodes CASSSTVPYEQYF.